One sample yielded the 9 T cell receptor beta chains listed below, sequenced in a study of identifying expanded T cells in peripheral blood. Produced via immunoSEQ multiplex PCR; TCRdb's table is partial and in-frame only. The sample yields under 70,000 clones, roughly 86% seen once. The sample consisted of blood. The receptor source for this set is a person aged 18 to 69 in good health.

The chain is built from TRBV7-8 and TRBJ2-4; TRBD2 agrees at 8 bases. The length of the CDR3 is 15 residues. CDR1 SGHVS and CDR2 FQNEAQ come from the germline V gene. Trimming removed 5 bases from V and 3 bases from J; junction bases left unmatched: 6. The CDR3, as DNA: TGTGCCAGCAGCGGGGGCCTAGCGGGCAAAAACATTCAGTACTTC. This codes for CASSGGLAGKNIQYF.

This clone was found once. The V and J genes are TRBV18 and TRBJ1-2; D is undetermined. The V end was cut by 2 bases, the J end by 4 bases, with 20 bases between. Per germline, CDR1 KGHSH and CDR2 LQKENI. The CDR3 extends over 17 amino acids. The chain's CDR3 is CASSPSGSDLTLYGYTF. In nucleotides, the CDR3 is TGTGCCAGCTCACCATCGGGGTCAGACCTAACCCTCTATGGCTACACCTTC.

CDR3 in amino acids: CASSLAPSGGNTGELFF. The CDR3 DNA reads as TGTGCCAGCAGCTTAGCGCCTTCGGGAGGGAACACCGGGGAGCTGTTTTTT. V gene TRBV7-2 combines with J gene TRBJ2-2, with TRBD2 identical over 7 bases. The CDR3 runs 17 residues. V trimming: 0 bases; J trimming: 1 base; junction bases outside the gene matches: 5. CDR1 is SGHTA, CDR2 FQGNSA, per germline.

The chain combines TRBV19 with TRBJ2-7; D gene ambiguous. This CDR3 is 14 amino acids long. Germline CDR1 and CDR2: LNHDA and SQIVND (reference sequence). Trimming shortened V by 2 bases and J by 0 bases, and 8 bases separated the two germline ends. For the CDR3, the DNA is TGTGCCAGTAGTATAACGGTAGTCTCCTACGAGCAGTACTTC. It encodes CASSITVVSYEQYF.

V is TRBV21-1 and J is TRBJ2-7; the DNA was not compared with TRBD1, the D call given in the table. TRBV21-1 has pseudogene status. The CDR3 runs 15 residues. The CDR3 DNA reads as TGTGCCAGCAGCCACCAGGGTCCCTGGAGTCACGAGCAGTACTTC. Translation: CASSHQGPWSHEQYF.

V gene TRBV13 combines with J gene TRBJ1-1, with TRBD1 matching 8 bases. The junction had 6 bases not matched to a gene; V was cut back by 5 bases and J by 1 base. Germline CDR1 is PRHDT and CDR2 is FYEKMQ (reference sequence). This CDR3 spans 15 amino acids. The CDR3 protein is CASSRSGTGNTEAFF. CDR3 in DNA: TGTGCCAGCAGCCGATCCGGGACAGGGAACACTGAAGCTTTCTTT.

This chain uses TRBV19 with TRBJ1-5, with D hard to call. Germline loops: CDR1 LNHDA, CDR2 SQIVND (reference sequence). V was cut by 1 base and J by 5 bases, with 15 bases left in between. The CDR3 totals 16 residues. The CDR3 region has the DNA TGTGCCAGTAGTATAGGGGCAGGCGGCTGGGATCAGCCCCAGCATTTT. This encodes CASSIGAGGWDQPQHF.

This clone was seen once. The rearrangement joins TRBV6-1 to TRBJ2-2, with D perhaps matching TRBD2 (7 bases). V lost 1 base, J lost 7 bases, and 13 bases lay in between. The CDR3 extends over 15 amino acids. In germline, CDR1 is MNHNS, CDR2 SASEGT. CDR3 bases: TGTGCCAGCAGTGAAGGGGGGGGCGATGTCGGGGAGCTGTTTTTT. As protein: CASSEGGGDVGELFF.

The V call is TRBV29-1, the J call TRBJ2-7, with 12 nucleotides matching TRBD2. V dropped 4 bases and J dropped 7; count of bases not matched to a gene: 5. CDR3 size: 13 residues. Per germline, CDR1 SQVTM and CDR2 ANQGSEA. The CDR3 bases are TGCAGCGTTGGACTAGCGGGAGCCTTAGAGCAGTACTTC. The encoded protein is CSVGLAGALEQYF.